This TCR beta chain is drawn from a study of human T cells and chemical hapten exposure. Study as a whole: In the approximately 24-week study, patients were dosed weekly with diphenylcyclopropenone on the scalp throughout.

This clonotype was counted a few times. Germline V gene lookup returns CDR1 SGHNT and CDR2 YYREEE (reference sequence). V shed 5 bases and J 3 bases; nucleotides not matched to a gene: 8. The CDR3 has 15 residues. As to time point: patch test 1, 2 weeks after DPC sensitization. This sample's treatment: therapeutic diphenylcyclopropenone sensitization with weekly scalp DPC. Staff drew blood before applying each patch test. What the library attached to individual cDNA molecules were unique molecular identifiers. Using its own MiXCR run on the RACE reads, TCRdb lists one record per CDR3 protein. The repertoire holds about 120,000 distinct CDR3 sequences, with about an eighth as singletons.

The receptor was isolated from a man between 18 and 35 years old with alopecia areata. Some clones in this sample may be carry-over from other donors' samples. The sequencing here drew on whole blood, taken in connection with sensitization to the hapten diphenylcyclopropenone (DPC). The gene calls are TRBV5-4 and TRBJ2-3; TRBD1 agrees at 8 bases. CDR3 sequence (DNA): TGTGCCAGCAGACCTCAGGGGGCAAAGACAGATACGCAGTATTTT. This gives the protein CASRPQGAKTDTQYF. The full variable domain, rest sourced from reference TRBV5-4 and TRBJ2-3, is ETGVTQSPTHLIKTRGQQVTLRCSSQSGHNTVSWYQQALGQGPQFIFQYYREEENGRGNFPPRFSGLQFPNYSSELNVNALELDDSALYLCASRPQGAKTDTQYFGPGTRLTVL.